This T cell receptor beta chain was captured by sequencing in a study of molecular identifiers for immune sequencing clone quantification. This clonotype came up many times. Germline CDR1 reads SGHRS; CDR2 reads YFSETQ. V dropped 4 bases and J dropped 7; count of bases not matched to a gene: 12. CDR3 length equals 15 residues. TCRdb re-called the PCR reads with MiXCR, one entry per CDR3 protein. The data contain around 480,000 distinct CDR3 sequences, over 20% of them singletons. The sequence came from a human donor in good health. Some libraries in this study had Jurkat cell RNA spiked in. The rearrangement joins TRBV5-1 to TRBJ2-5, with TRBD2 matching over 8 bases. The material sequenced was naive CD8+ T cells from blood, with Jurkat cell RNA spiked in. Subset described: FACS-sorted CD8+CD4-CCR7+CD45RA+ naive T cells. The CDR3 region has the DNA TGCGCCAGCAGCGTTCCCGGGACTAGGGATGGGACCCAGTACTTC. It yields the protein CASSVPGTRDGTQYF.